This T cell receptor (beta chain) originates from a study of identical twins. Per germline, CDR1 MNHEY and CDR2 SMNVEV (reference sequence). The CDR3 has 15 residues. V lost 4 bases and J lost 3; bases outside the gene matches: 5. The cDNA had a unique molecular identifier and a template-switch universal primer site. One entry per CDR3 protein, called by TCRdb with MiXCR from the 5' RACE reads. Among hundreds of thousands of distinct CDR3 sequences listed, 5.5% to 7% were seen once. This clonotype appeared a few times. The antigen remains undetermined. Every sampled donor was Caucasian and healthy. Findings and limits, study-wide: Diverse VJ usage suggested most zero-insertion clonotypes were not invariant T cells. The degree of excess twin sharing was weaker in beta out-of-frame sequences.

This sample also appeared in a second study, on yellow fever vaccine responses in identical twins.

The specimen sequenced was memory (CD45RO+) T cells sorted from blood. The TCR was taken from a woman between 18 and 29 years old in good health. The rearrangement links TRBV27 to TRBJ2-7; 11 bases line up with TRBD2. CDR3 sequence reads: CASSSLAGGNYEQYF. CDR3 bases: TGTGCCAGCAGTTCCTTAGCGGGAGGGAACTACGAGCAGTACTTC.